Below, 17 T cell receptor beta chains from the same sample are listed, as sequenced in a study of T cell responses to AZD1222 COVID-19 vaccine listed by TCRdb under 2021. Receptor amplification or capture employed the immunoSEQ multiplex PCR assay. Not all clones reach the TCRdb copy of this immuneACCESS table, which keeps in-frame sequences only. Checked studies attribute under half of the gap to unresolved V genes and leave the rest unexplained. The sample table records about 130,000 clones; around 90% of these occur just once. Of the sample, under 1.2% falls within the top ten clones. Explained via the paper, the time point label denotes: about 28 days (+/-7) after the second vaccine dose. The source material was peripheral blood, sampled 28 days after the second AZD1222 dose. The receptors were sampled from an adult who received the AZD1222 COVID-19 vaccine.

The V and J genes are TRBV7-9 and TRBJ2-1, with a tentative D call TRBD2 (5 bases). The CDR3 is 13 residues long. Germline V gene lookup returns CDR1 SEHNR and CDR2 FQNEAQ (reference sequence). V lost 0 bases and J lost 9, with 9 bases in between. DNA for the CDR3: TGTGCCAGCAGCTTAGCGGGAGACGGTGAGCAGTTCTTC. Its protein product is CASSLAGDGEQFF.

The chain recombines TRBV5-1 with TRBJ1-2; 7 bases fit TRBD1. V gave up 3 bases and J gave up 2 bases; unmatched junction bases: 7. The CDR3 extends over 15 amino acids. Germline V gene data show CDR1 as SGHRS and CDR2 as YFSETQ. CDR3 protein: CASSSPGQPNYGYTF. The CDR3 DNA is TGCGCCAGCAGCTCACCGGGACAGCCGAACTATGGCTACACCTTC. Supplemented by reference TRBV5-1 and TRBJ1-2, the full variable domain reads KAGVTQTPRYLIKTRGQQVTLSCSPISGHRSVSWYQQTPGQGLQFLFEYFSETQRNKGNFPGRFSGRQFSNSRSEMNVSTLELGDSALYLCASSSPGQPNYGYTFGSGTRLTVV.

The V call is TRBV27, the J call TRBJ1-1, with D possibly being TRBD1 (5 bases). Germline values: CDR1 MNHEY, CDR2 SMNVEV (reference sequence). The CDR3 sequence is 14 residues long. V was clipped by 6 bases and J by 1 base, with 12 bases between them. In nucleotides, the CDR3 is TGTGCCAGCAGATTCAAGGGACCGAACACTGAAGCTTTCTTT. Its protein is CASRFKGPNTEAFF.

The rearrangement joins TRBV29-1 to TRBJ2-7; no reliable D call. The germline V gene has CDR1 SQVTM and CDR2 ANQGSEA. The CDR3 covers 11 residues. V lost 7 bases and J 3 bases, leaving 10 bases between the germline ends. The CDR3 reads CSAGKYYEQYF. CDR3 sequence (DNA): TGCAGCGCTGGGAAGTACTACGAGCAGTACTTC.

The rearrangement links TRBV7-8 to TRBJ1-1; tentatively, D is TRBD1 (5 bases). The CDR3 totals 14 residues. Germline V gene sequence: CDR1 SGHVS, CDR2 FQNEAQ. The V gene lost 5 bases and the J gene lost 4 bases, with 14 bases spanning the gap. In nucleotides, the CDR3 is TGTGCCAGCAGCGTTCGGGACTTCCCCACTGAAGCTTTCTTT. This codes for CASSVRDFPTEAFF. Combining the CDR3 with reference TRBV7-8 and TRBJ1-1 gives the whole variable domain GAGVSQSPRYKVAKRGQDVALRCDPISGHVSLFWYQQALGQGPEFLTYFQNEAQLDKSGLPSDRFFAERPEGSVSTLKIQRTQQEDSAVYLCASSVRDFPTEAFFGQGTRLTVV.

This clone showed up just a few times. This chain uses TRBV11-3 with TRBJ2-7; unclear D gene. Germline assignment: CDR1 SGHNT and CDR2 YENEEA. This CDR3 spans 13 amino acids. The V end lost 0 bases, the J end lost 2 bases, and 5 bases lay between the germline ends. CDR3 in amino acids: CASSLDQTYEQYF. CDR3 DNA sequence: TGTGCCAGCAGCTTAGATCAGACCTACGAGCAGTACTTC.

The V call is TRBV19, the J call TRBJ2-2; the match to TRBD2 covers 7 bases. Trimming took 5 bases from V and 2 from J; bases not matched to a gene: 14. Germline CDR1 LNHDA, CDR2 SQIVND (reference sequence). This CDR3 spans 18 amino acids. Here the CDR3 reads CASSRPLAGRANTGELFF. In DNA, the CDR3 is TGTGCCAGTAGTCGCCCGTTAGCGGGCAGGGCCAACACCGGGGAGCTGTTTTTT. Full variable domain (outside the CDR3, taken from reference TRBV19 and TRBJ2-2): DGGITQSPKYLFRKEGQNVTLSCEQNLNHDAMYWYRQDPGQGLRLIYYSQIVNDFQKGDIAEGYSVSREKKESFPLTVTSAQKNPTAFYLCASSRPLAGRANTGELFFGEGSRLTVL.

The chain combines TRBV21-1 with TRBJ1-5. TRBV21-1 has pseudogene status. This CDR3 contains 13 residues. CDR3 sequence reads: CASRGGSNQPQHF. DNA of the CDR3: TGTGCCAGCCGGGGGGGATCCAATCAGCCCCAGCATTTT.

The V call is TRBV4-2, the J call TRBJ1-1; no clear D. V lost 3 bases to trimming and J lost 0 bases, with 5 bases between them. Germline loops: CDR1 LGHNA, CDR2 YNFKEQ. This CDR3 region has 13 residues. The CDR3 spells CASSHVLNTEAFF. The CDR3 DNA reads as TGTGCCAGCAGCCATGTCCTGAACACTGAAGCTTTCTTT.

CDR3 protein: CASSRGMVNEQFF. The CDR3, as DNA: TGTGCCAGCAGCCGAGGGATGGTCAATGAGCAGTTCTTC. V and J are TRBV27 and TRBJ2-1, with a weak D call TRBD2 (5 bases). This CDR3 region has 13 residues. Germline CDR1 and CDR2: MNHEY and SMNVEV (reference sequence). The germline V and J ends were trimmed by 6 bases and 6 bases, with 12 bases remaining between them.

This chain uses TRBV25-1 with TRBJ2-3, with a possible D match to TRBD2 (6 bases). The germline V and J ends were trimmed by 3 bases and 3 bases, with 19 bases remaining between them. CDR1 and CDR2 from the germline V gene are MGHDK and SYGVNS. This CDR3 region has 17 residues. This chain's CDR3 is CASSDLTPGLLTDTQYF. The CDR3 nucleotides are TGTGCCAGCAGTGACCTAACCCCGGGACTTCTTACAGATACGCAGTATTTT.

The rearrangement uses TRBV28 and TRBJ2-7; TRBD1 might be the D (5 bases). CDR3 size: 15 residues. V gave up 4 bases and J gave up 0 bases, with 13 bases separating them. Germline V lookup: CDR1 MDHEN, CDR2 SYDVKM. Here the CDR3 DNA reads TGTGCCAGCAGTTCCCGGACACCGGGCTCCTACGAGCAGTACTTC. This codes for CASSSRTPGSYEQYF.

J is TRBJ1-2 and V is TRBV28; D gene unclear. In germline, CDR1 is MDHEN, CDR2 SYDVKM. The CDR3 is made up of 11 amino acids. Deletions cut 6 bases from V and 7 bases from J, with 9 bases between. CDR3 sequence (DNA): TGTGCCAGCAGATCGGGGTTTGGCTACACCTTC. Residues: CASRSGFGYTF.

The chain uses TRBV7-2 and TRBJ2-7, with 7 bases lining up with TRBD2. The CDR3 loop spans 16 amino acids. The germline V gene has CDR1 SGHTA and CDR2 FQGNSA. V dropped 5 bases and J dropped 4; count of bases not matched to a gene: 14. CDR3 sequence (DNA): TGTGCCAGCAGCGCGCCTGGAGCGGGAATTGGGTACGAGCAGTACTTC. It specifies CASSAPGAGIGYEQYF.

The V gene is TRBV11-3, the J gene TRBJ2-2; D may match TRBD1 or TRBD2 (5 bases each). V gave up 5 bases and J gave up 14 bases, with 18 bases separating them. The germline V gene has CDR1 SGHNT and CDR2 YENEEA. The CDR3 has 13 residues. The CDR3 DNA is TGTGCCAGCAGCCCTTCCGGGACGGCCCAACTGTTTTTT. Its translation is CASSPSGTAQLFF.

The chain carries TRBV9 and TRBJ2-1; D ambiguous. Germline V lookup: CDR1 SGDLS, CDR2 YYNGEE. Trimming pared 0 bases from V and 7 bases from J, leaving 5 bases between. The length of the CDR3 is 12 residues. This CDR3 is CASSVVENEQFF. CDR3 in DNA: TGTGCCAGCAGCGTAGTTGAGAATGAGCAGTTCTTC.

On this clone itself: Germline is not matched at one junction end, which may reflect a read error. The rearrangement uses TRBV6-2 or TRBV6-3 and TRBJ2-3, with D perhaps TRBD1 (6 bases). Looked up from germline, CDR1 is MNHEY and CDR2 is SVGEGT. The CDR3 is made up of 15 amino acids. CDR3 residues: CAGSWLRQGTDTQYF. DNA for the CDR3: TGTGCCGGCAGTTGGTTGCGACAGGGCACAGATACGCAGTATTTT.